This is a list of T cell receptor beta chains from one sample in a study of breast tumors, draining lymph nodes, adjacent tissues. TCRdb re-called the multiplex PCR reads through MiXCR, storing one row per CDR3 protein. This sample has fewer than 200,000 distinct CDR3 sequences; around a third occur once, and the top ten carry less than 4%. The material sequenced was axillary lymph node tissue. These receptors all come from a female donor with breast cancer. Some clones in this sample may be carry-over from other donors' samples. Each CDR3 is given with its conserved first and last residue. D genes are given only for firm matches. A row's size may be missing; if present it is once, few, many or a size class.

TRBJ1-2 | many | . | TRBV5-4 | TGTGCCAGCAGCTTGGGTAGGCAGGGTGGCGGGGGCTACACCTTC | CASSLGRQGGGGYTF
TRBJ2-7 | many | . | TRBV5-1 | TGCGCCAGCAGCCCGGCGTGGGGCCACTCCTACGAGCAGTACTTC | CASSPAWGHSYEQYF
TRBJ1-3 | . | . | TRBV5-1 | TGCGCCAGCAGCCTGGGCCGGGGAAACACCATATATTTT | CASSLGRGNTIYF
TRBJ1-3 | many | . | TRBV18 | TGTGCCAGCTCACCACCCGGGACAAAGACTGGAAACACCATATATTTT | CASSPPGTKTGNTIYF
TRBJ1-6 | many | . | TRBV2 | TGTGCCAGCAGTGAAGCGCGCAGTAATAATTCACCCCTCCACTTT | CASSEARSNNSPLHF
TRBJ2-6 | many | . | TRBV6-6 | TGTGCCAGCAGTCGGAGCTCTGGGGCCAACGTCCTGACTTTC | CASSRSSGANVLTF
TRBJ2-5 | . | . | TRBV12-3/TRBV12-4 | TGTGCCAGCAGCCTCCAAAGGGGCGAGGCCCAGTACTTC | CASSLQRGEAQYF
TRBJ2-4 | few | . | TRBV20-1 | TGCAGTGCTAGCCCTTCAGGGGCCAAAACCATTCAGTACTTC | CSASPSGAKTIQYF
TRBJ2-1 | many | TRBD2 | TRBV5-1 | TGCGCCAGCAGCCTAGCGGGAGGGCTCTACAATGAGCAGTTCTTC | CASSLAGGLYNEQFF
TRBJ2-5 | . | . | TRBV7-9 | TGTGCCAGCAGCTCGCCGTCGGGGGAGACCCAGTACTTC | CASSSPSGETQYF
TRBJ2-7 | many | TRBD1 | TRBV18 | TGTGCCAGCTCACCTCCCACAGGGGTAATACGCGAGCAGTACTTC | CASSPPTGVIREQYF
TRBJ2-1 | . | TRBD1 | TRBV19 | TGTGCCAGTAGTATAGCTCTCACCGGGACAGGGGGCGAAATATACAATGAGCAGTTCTTC | CASSIALTGTGGEIYNEQFF
TRBJ1-1 | . | TRBD1 | TRBV27 | TGTGCCAGCAGTTTATGGGGGACAGGTCCTAACACTGAAGCTTTCTTT | CASSLWGTGPNTEAFF